A selection of T cell receptor beta chains follows, all from one sample in a study of cytomegalovirus exposure and HLA in healthy donors. Repertoires were generated with immunoSEQ multiplex PCR, while TCRdb's copy carries only in-frame clones and drops some. The sample includes some 120,000 clones, roughly 80% seen only once; the top ten take over 0.2%. The sequencing sample was made of PBMCs. The receptor set was obtained from a man aged 50 to 59 in good health and CMV-seronegative. Both conserved end residues are part of each CDR3. A D gene is named only where the DNA matches it firmly. Size tells how often a clone was seen (once, few, many) or the class of an expanded clone, and some rows leave it out.

v_gene	d_gene	abundance	j_gene	CDR3nt	CDR3aa
TRBV28	TRBD2	.	TRBJ2-7	TGTGCCACCGGGGGACTAGCGAACGTGCAGTACTTC	CATGGLANVQYF
TRBV11-2	.	.	TRBJ1-2	TGTGCCAGCAGCTTAGAGGGCTCCGTCTATGGCTACACCTTC	CASSLEGSVYGYTF
TRBV28	TRBD1	once	TRBJ1-1	TGTGCCGGGTTGGGACAGGGGAACACTGAAGCTTTCTTT	CAGLGQGNTEAFF
TRBV28	.	.	TRBJ2-4	TGTGCCAGCAAAGGGGCGGACAGTCCCCTTTTAGCCAAAAACATTCAGTACTTC	CASKGADSPLLAKNIQYF
TRBV28	.	.	TRBJ2-2	TGTGCCAGCGAGGGCGGGGACACCGGGGAGCTGTTTTTT	CASEGGDTGELFF
TRBV9	.	.	TRBJ1-2	TGTGCCAGCAGCGCACCGACAAGCTATGGCTACACCTTC	CASSAPTSYGYTF
TRBV6-5	TRBD1	once	TRBJ1-6	TGTGCCAGCAGACCCGGACAGGGCGATAATTCACCCCTCCACTTT	CASRPGQGDNSPLHF
TRBV9	.	.	TRBJ1-2	TGTGCCAGCAGCGTAGCTGACAGGAGCTATGGCTACACCTTC	CASSVADRSYGYTF
TRBV5-4	.	.	TRBJ2-1	TGTGCCAGCAGCCTCGAGCGGGTCTCCTACAATGAGCAGTTCTTC	CASSLERVSYNEQFF
TRBV18	TRBD1	.	TRBJ1-5	TGTGCCAGCTCCCTAGGACAGGGCAGCAATCAGCCCCAGCATTTT	CASSLGQGSNQPQHF
TRBV19	.	.	TRBJ1-5	TGTGCCAGTGCCAGGAGCAATCAGCCCCAGCATTTT	CASARSNQPQHF
TRBV4-3	TRBD2	.	TRBJ2-1	TGCGCCAGCAGCCAAGATCCAGCGGGGGCCCCCAATGAGCAGTTCTTC	CASSQDPAGAPNEQFF
TRBV6-1	TRBD1	.	TRBJ1-5	TGTGCCAGCAGTGAATTTGGACAGGGCGTCAATCAGCCCCAGCATTTT	CASSEFGQGVNQPQHF
TRBV27	.	.	TRBJ2-2	TGTGCCAGCAGTCTACTCTCCCTCCGAAACACCGGGGAGCTGTTTTTT	CASSLLSLRNTGELFF
TRBV5-1	TRBD1	.	TRBJ2-2	TGCGCCAGCAGCTTTCAACAGGGGGCCGCCGGGGAGCTGTTTTTT	CASSFQQGAAGELFF
TRBV27	TRBD2	.	TRBJ2-4	TGTGCCAGCAGTCGCGGCCGGCGGGGGGGCTACGCCAAAAACATTCAGTACTTC	CASSRGRRGGYAKNIQYF
TRBV2	TRBD1	.	TRBJ1-3	TGTGCCAGCAACCTTCCTGACAGGGCCGGAAACACCATATATTTT	CASNLPDRAGNTIYF
TRBV9	.	.	TRBJ1-2	TGTGCCAGCAGCGTAGGGAGGTATGGCTACACCTTC	CASSVGRYGYTF
TRBV5-1	.	.	TRBJ1-1	TGCGCCAGCAGCTCGCGGGTGAACACTGAAGCTTTCTTT	CASSSRVNTEAFF
TRBV7-2	.	once	TRBJ2-5	TGTGCCAGCAGCTTAGGACAGCAAGAGACCCAGTACTTC	CASSLGQQETQYF
TRBV29-1	.	.	TRBJ1-2	TGCAGCGTTTCCGGGACATTTAACTATGGCTACACCTTC	CSVSGTFNYGYTF
TRBV5-4	.	.	TRBJ2-5	TGTGCCAGCAGCTTAGAGAACCAAGAGACCCAGTACTTC	CASSLENQETQYF
TRBV5-1	.	.	TRBJ2-5	TGCGCCAGCAGGAGAGAACGAGAGACCCAGTACTTC	CASRRERETQYF
TRBV2	.	.	TRBJ2-4	TGTGCCAGCAGTCGCTCAGGGATAGCCAAAAACATTCAGTACTTC	CASSRSGIAKNIQYF
TRBV9	.	.	TRBJ1-2	TGTGCCAGCAGCGTAGCGGGGGGTAATGGCGGCTACACCTTC	CASSVAGGNGGYTF
TRBV6-5	.	.	TRBJ1-1	TGTGCCAGCAGTGGGCCGAACACTGAAGCTTTCTTT	CASSGPNTEAFF
TRBV5-1	.	few	TRBJ2-2	TGCGCCAGCAGCTTGGAAGGGAGCTCGAACACCGGGGAGCTGTTTTTT	CASSLEGSSNTGELFF
TRBV7-9	TRBD1	.	TRBJ1-4	TGTGCCAGCAGCTTAACGTTTGGGACAGGGGATAATGAAAAACTGTTTTTT	CASSLTFGTGDNEKLFF
TRBV10-2	TRBD1	.	TRBJ2-7	TGCGCCAGCAGTGAGTCTTCTAGGGGACAGGGACCATCAGGAGTACACTACGAGCAGTACTTC	CASSESSRGQGPSGVHYEQYF
TRBV28	TRBD1	.	TRBJ2-5	TGTGCCAGCAGTTTAGGGGGACAGGGCCAAGAGACCCAGTACTTC	CASSLGGQGQETQYF
TRBV7-2	.	.	TRBJ2-7	TGTGCCAGCCGATGGACAGGGACTACTAAAGAGCAGTACTTC	CASRWTGTTKEQYF
TRBV6-1	.	.	TRBJ1-1	TGTGCCAGCAGCACCACAGGGAACACTGAAGCTTTCTTT	CASSTTGNTEAFF
TRBV23-1	.	.	TRBJ1-3	TGCGCCAGCAGTCACACAGGGTGGAGGTCTGGAAACACCATATATTTT	CASSHTGWRSGNTIYF
TRBV5-6	.	few	TRBJ2-7	TGTGCCAGCAGCTTGAAACGGAGAGCCTACGAGCAGTACTTC	CASSLKRRAYEQYF
TRBV27	.	.	TRBJ2-3	TGTGCCAGCAGCTTTAGCGGACGCACAGATACGCAGTATTTT	CASSFSGRTDTQYF
TRBV14	TRBD2	.	TRBJ2-7	TGTGCCAGCAGCCAACTCTCGGGGGGTCACCACTACGAGCAGTACTTC	CASSQLSGGHHYEQYF
TRBV2	TRBD2	.	TRBJ2-3	TGTGCCAGCAGTGAAGCTTTGGCGGGGGGAGAACCCAGCACAGATACGCAGTATTTT	CASSEALAGGEPSTDTQYF
TRBV6-1	.	.	TRBJ1-1	TGTGCCAGCAGTGATTCGAGTAGGGGCACTGAAGCTTTCTTT	CASSDSSRGTEAFF
TRBV19	.	.	TRBJ2-7	TGTGCCAGTAGTGCCCAGGGGAACTACGAGCAGTACTTC	CASSAQGNYEQYF
TRBV6-4	.	.	TRBJ1-2	TGTGCCAGCAGGCCCTCAGGGGCTTCTATCGGCTACACCTTC	CASRPSGASIGYTF
TRBV28	.	.	TRBJ1-3	TGTGCCAGCAGTTTACCTAGGTCTGGAAACACCATATATTTT	CASSLPRSGNTIYF
TRBV4-2	.	once	TRBJ2-6	TGTGCCCCCCGGCGGGAACTATCTGGGGCCAACGTCCTGACTTTC	CAPRRELSGANVLTF
TRBV28	TRBD1	.	TRBJ1-4	TGTGCCTCAATAGGGGACAGTGAAAAACTGTTTTTT	CASIGDSEKLFF
TRBV6-5	.	.	TRBJ2-7	TGTGCCAGCAGTCCCGGGAAGGTATACTCCTACGAGCAGTACTTC	CASSPGKVYSYEQYF
TRBV9	.	.	TRBJ1-1	TGTGCCAGCAGCGTATTTCCTGGGCCAGAGTCCACTGAAGCTTTCTTT	CASSVFPGPESTEAFF
TRBV6-5	.	.	TRBJ1-5	TGTGCCAGCAGTCCAGGGACATTTAGCAATCAGCCCCAGCATTTT	CASSPGTFSNQPQHF
TRBV29-1	.	few	TRBJ1-2	TGCAGCGTGACAGCTCAAGCTAACTATGGCTACACCTTC	CSVTAQANYGYTF
TRBV27	TRBD1	.	TRBJ2-5	TGTGCCAGCAGTATTACCCCCTTGGGACAGAAGACCCAGTACTTC	CASSITPLGQKTQYF
TRBV7-2	TRBD1	.	TRBJ1-1	TGTGCCAGCAGCCGGGACAGGGCGAACACTGAAGCTTTCTTT	CASSRDRANTEAFF
TRBV11-2	.	.	TRBJ1-1	TGTGCCAGCAGCTTCCCCATGACGGGGAACACTGAAGCTTTCTTT	CASSFPMTGNTEAFF
TRBV15	.	.	TRBJ2-1	TGTGCCACCAGCAGAGTCCGGGGGACGCCGAATGAGCAGTTCTTC	CATSRVRGTPNEQFF
TRBV6-5	TRBD2	.	TRBJ2-7	TGTGCCAGCAGTTACTCCCCGGCGGGGGGGCCTTCCGAGCAGTACTTC	CASSYSPAGGPSEQYF
TRBV27	TRBD2	.	TRBJ2-3	TGTGCCAGCAGTTACGGGCGGGGGTACGGCACAGATACGCAGTATTTT	CASSYGRGYGTDTQYF
TRBV6-5	.	few	TRBJ1-2	TGTGCCGTTCGCCCGGACAGCGATTATGGCTACACCTTC	CAVRPDSDYGYTF